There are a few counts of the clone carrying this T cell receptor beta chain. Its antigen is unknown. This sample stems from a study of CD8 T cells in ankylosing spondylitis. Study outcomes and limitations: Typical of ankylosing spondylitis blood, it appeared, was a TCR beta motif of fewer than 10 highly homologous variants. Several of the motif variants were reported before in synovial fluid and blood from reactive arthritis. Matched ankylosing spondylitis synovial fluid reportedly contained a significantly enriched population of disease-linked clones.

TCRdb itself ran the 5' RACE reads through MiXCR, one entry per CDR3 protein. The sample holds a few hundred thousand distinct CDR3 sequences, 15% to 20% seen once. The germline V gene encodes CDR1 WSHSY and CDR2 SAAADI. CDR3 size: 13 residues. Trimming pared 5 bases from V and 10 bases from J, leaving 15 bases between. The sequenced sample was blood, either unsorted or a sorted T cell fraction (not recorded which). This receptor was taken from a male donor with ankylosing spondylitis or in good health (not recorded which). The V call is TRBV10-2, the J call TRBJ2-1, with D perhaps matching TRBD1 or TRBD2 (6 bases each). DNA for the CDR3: TGCGCCAGCAGTACCGGGGGCTACGGGGAGCAGTTCTTC. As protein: CASSTGGYGEQFF.